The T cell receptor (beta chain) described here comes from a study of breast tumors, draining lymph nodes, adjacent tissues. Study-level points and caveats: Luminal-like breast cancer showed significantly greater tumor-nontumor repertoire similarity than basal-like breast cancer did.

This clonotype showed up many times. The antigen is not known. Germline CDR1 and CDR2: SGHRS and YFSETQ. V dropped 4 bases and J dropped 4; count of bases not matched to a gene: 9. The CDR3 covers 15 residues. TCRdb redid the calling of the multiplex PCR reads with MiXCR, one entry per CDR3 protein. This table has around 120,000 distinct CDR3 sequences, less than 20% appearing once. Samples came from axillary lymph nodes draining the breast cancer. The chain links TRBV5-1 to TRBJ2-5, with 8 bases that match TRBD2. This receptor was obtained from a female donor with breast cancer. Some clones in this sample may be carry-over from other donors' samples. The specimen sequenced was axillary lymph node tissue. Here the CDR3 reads CASSSTGGTIETQYF. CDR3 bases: TGCGCCAGCAGCAGTACGGGGGGGACTATAGAGACCCAGTACTTC.